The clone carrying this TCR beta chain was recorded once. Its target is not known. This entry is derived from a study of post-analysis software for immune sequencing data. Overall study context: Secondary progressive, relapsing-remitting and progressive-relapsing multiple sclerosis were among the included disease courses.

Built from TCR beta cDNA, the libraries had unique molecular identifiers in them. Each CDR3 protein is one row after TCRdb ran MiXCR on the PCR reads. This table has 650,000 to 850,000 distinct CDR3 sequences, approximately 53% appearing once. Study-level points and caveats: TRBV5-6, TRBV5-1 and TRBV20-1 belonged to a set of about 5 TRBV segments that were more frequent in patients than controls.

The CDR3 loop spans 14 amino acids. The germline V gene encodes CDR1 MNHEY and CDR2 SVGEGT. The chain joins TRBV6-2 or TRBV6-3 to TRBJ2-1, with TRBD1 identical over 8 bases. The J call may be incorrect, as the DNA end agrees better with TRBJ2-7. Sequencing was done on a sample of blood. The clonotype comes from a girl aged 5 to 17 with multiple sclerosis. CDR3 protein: CASTPGTGFYEQYF. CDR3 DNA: TGTGCCAGCACCCCCGGGACAGGCTTCTACGAGCAGTACTTC.